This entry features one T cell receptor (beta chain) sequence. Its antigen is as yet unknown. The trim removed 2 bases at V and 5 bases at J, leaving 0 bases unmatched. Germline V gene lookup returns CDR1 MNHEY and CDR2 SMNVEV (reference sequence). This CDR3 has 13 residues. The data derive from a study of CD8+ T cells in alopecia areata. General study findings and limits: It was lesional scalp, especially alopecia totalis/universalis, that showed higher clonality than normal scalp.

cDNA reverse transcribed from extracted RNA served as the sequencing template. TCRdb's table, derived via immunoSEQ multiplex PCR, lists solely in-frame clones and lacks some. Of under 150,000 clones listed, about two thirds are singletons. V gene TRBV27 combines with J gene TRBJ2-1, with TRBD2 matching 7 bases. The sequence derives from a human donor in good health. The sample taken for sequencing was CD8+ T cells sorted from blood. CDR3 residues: CASSLLADNEQFF. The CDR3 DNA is TGTGCCAGCAGTTTACTAGCGGACAATGAGCAGTTCTTC.